A single sample is the source of the 15 T cell receptor beta chains below, sequenced in a study of T cells in Graves' hyperthyroidism and ophthalmopathy. Regions amplified from RNA transcripts were the TCR beta CDR3 regions. HTBI primers were the set used in a first-round RT-PCR of the TCR CDR3. TCRdb reprocessed the multiplex PCR reads with MiXCR, giving one entry per CDR3 protein. The table includes some 700,000 distinct CDR3 sequences, about 18% detected once. Sequenced sample: blood. Receptors were obtained from a man aged 45-65 years with Graves' hyperthyroidism.

This clonotype was picked up many times. The chain joins TRBV6-1 to TRBJ2-5; D remains ambiguous. V was shortened by 5 bases and J by 4 bases, with 14 bases between the two germline ends. Germline CDR1 is MNHNS and CDR2 is SASEGT. CDR3 size: 14 residues. The CDR3: CASSLSGFRETQYF. The CDR3 DNA follows: TGTGCCAGCAGTTTAAGTGGGTTCCGAGAGACCCAGTACTTC.

The chain recombines TRBV9 with TRBJ2-1, with TRBD2 identical over 8 bases. CDR3 length equals 17 residues. V lost 0 bases to trimming and J lost 3 bases; unmatched junction nucleotides: 8. The V gene's germline CDR1 is SGDLS and CDR2 YYNGEE. CDR3 in DNA: TGTGCCAGCAGCGTAGCTATGGGACTAGGTAGCTACAATGAGCAGTTCTTC. Its translation is CASSVAMGLGSYNEQFF.

Regarding this clonotype: This may be a read error, as it is one base from a much larger clone. V gene TRBV20-1 combines with J gene TRBJ1-6, with D perhaps TRBD1 (5 bases). Trimming stripped 4 bases from V and 7 bases from J, with 11 bases between. This CDR3 has 13 amino acids. Germline values: CDR1 DFQATT, CDR2 SNEGSKA (reference sequence). CDR3 residues: CSATGGPNSPLHF. Written as DNA, the CDR3 is TGCAGTGCTACCGGGGGACCGAATTCACCCCTCCACTTT.

This clonotype was counted ten times or more. The chain combines TRBV10-3 with TRBJ1-6; D might be TRBD1 (6 bases). The CDR3 has 15 residues. Germline V lookup: CDR1 ENHRY, CDR2 SYGVKD. Between the trimmed V and J ends, which lost 4 bases and 8 bases, there was a span of 15 bases. The CDR3 DNA reads TGTGCCATCAGTGGAGATCTGGGGGCGGATTCACCCCTCCACTTT. Its translation: CAISGDLGADSPLHF.

The chain couples TRBV30 to TRBJ1-5; D not resolved. V was clipped by 2 bases and J by 3 bases, with 11 bases between them. The CDR3 totals 14 residues. Germline loops: CDR1 GTSNPN, CDR2 SVGIG (reference sequence). The CDR3 region is CAWSMGLDNQPQHF. The CDR3 DNA sequence: TGTGCCTGGAGTATGGGCCTCGACAATCAGCCCCAGCATTTT.

The V call is TRBV6-1, the J call TRBJ1-5; D is undetermined. The ends were cut back, 2 bases at V and 7 bases at J, with 15 bases in the middle. CDR1 is MNHNS and CDR2 is SASEGT in the germline V gene. The CDR3 spans 15 residues. Here the CDR3 DNA reads TGTGCCAGCAGTGAAAGGCTCACGGCGAGCCAGCCCCAGCATTTT. Translated: CASSERLTASQPQHF.

This clonotype has a count of ten or more. The chain has TRBV13 and TRBJ2-3; 7 nucleotides line up with TRBD1. This CDR3 has 16 residues. Germline lookup yields CDR1 PRHDT and CDR2 FYEKMQ (reference sequence). V was pared by 4 bases and J by 5 bases, with 12 bases of the junction left unmatched. The CDR3 DNA reads as TGTGCCAGCAGCTCCATCACGCAGGGGGTGATAGATACGCAGTATTTT. This codes for CASSSITQGVIDTQYF.

The sample holds many counts of this clonotype. This rearrangement joins TRBV20-1 to TRBJ2-7; D assignment may be TRBD1 or TRBD2 (6 bases each). CDR3 length equals 12 residues. V dropped 5 bases and J dropped 6 bases, with 14 bases sitting between them. CDR1 and CDR2 from the germline V gene are DFQATT and SNEGSKA (reference sequence). The CDR3 sequence: CSAWDGGPEQYF. The CDR3, as DNA: TGCAGTGCTTGGGACGGGGGCCCCGAGCAGTACTTC.

CDR3 nucleotide sequence: TGTGCCAGCTCACTACAATCCGTGGTTTTCGAGACCCAGTACTTC. This encodes CASSLQSVVFETQYF. The rearrangement joins TRBV18 to TRBJ2-5; no clear D gene. The CDR3 runs to 15 residues. V gave up 4 bases and J gave up 5 bases, with 17 bases separating them. CDR1 is KGHSH, CDR2 LQKENI, per germline.

This clonotype was picked up a small number of times. This chain connects TRBV10-3 to TRBJ2-7, with 8 bases identical to TRBD1. Trimming cost V 10 bases and J 1 base; bases outside gene matches: 6. The CDR3 has 13 amino acids. The germline gives CDR1 ENHRY, CDR2 SYGVKD. The CDR3 bases are TGTGCCAACTCGGACAGGGATTCCTACGAGCAGTACTTC. Its protein is CANSDRDSYEQYF.

The V and J genes are TRBV28 and TRBJ2-5, with D tentatively TRBD1 (6 bases). Germline V gene sequence: CDR1 MDHEN, CDR2 SYDVKM. CDR3 length: 15 amino acids. The V end lost 6 bases, the J end lost 2 bases, and 16 bases lay between the germline ends. This chain's CDR3 is CASRLRDISQETQYF. In DNA, the CDR3 is TGTGCCAGCAGACTCCGGGACATAAGTCAAGAGACCCAGTACTTC. The variable domain in full, completed from reference TRBV28 and TRBJ2-5, reads DVKVTQSSRYLVKRTGEKVFLECVQDMDHENMFWYRQDPGLGLRLIYFSYDVKMKEKGDIPEGYSVSREKKERFSLILESASTNQTSMYLCASRLRDISQETQYFGPGTRLLVL.

This clonotype was recorded at least ten times. The chain employs TRBV11-2 and TRBJ2-7, with 9 nucleotides matching TRBD2. Trimming at V came to 0 bases and at J to 4 bases, leaving 7 bases not matched to a gene. Germline lookup yields CDR1 SGHAT and CDR2 FQNNGV. This CDR3 has 16 residues. The CDR3 reads CASSLDPGSGRYEQYF. DNA for the CDR3: TGTGCCAGCAGCTTAGATCCGGGTAGCGGGAGATACGAGCAGTACTTC.

This clonotype was detected many times. This chain joins TRBV3-1 and TRBJ1-1; D gene unclear. The V end was cut by 1 base, the J end by 2 bases, with 8 bases between. CDR1 is LGHDT and CDR2 is YNNKEL in the germline V gene (reference sequence). The CDR3 totals 14 residues. In DNA form, the CDR3 reads TGTGCCAGCAGCCAAGTACGGTCAAACACTGAAGCTTTCTTT. Protein sequence: CASSQVRSNTEAFF.

This rearrangement joins TRBV20-1 to TRBJ1-2; the D is unclear. Germline V gene sequence: CDR1 DFQATT, CDR2 SNEGSKA (reference sequence). The CDR3 sequence is 13 residues long. Trimming stripped 3 bases from V and 8 bases from J, with 16 bases between. The CDR3 is CSASRPGGLGYTF. The CDR3 DNA reads TGCAGTGCTAGTAGACCGGGAGGGCTCGGCTACACCTTC.

This clonotype was detected ten times or more. The chain combines TRBV28 with TRBJ2-1; 9 bases agree with TRBD2. The CDR3 has 15 amino acids. The germline V gene has CDR1 MDHEN and CDR2 SYDVKM. V shed 7 bases and J 7 bases; nucleotides not matched to a gene: 11. CDR3 protein: CASNYLAGVRNEQFF. CDR3 DNA: TGTGCCAGCAATTATTTAGCGGGAGTAAGGAATGAGCAGTTCTTC.